The 8 T cell receptor beta chains in this list originate from one sample, sequenced in a study of CD8+CD57+ T cells in acquired aplastic anemia. Genomic DNA acted as the template from which TCR beta VDJ combination and CDR3 sequence profiling were carried out. In TCRdb, the reads were re-called with MiXCR into one record per CDR3 protein. This table has about 180,000 distinct CDR3 sequences, about 60% appearing once. The patients chosen for sequencing had shown expansion of CD8+CD57+ cells (detected by flow cytometry). The sample was sorted CD4+, CD8+, or CD8+CD57+ T cells (not recorded which) from PBMCs. These receptors all come from a human donor with aplastic anemia.

A remark on this clonotype: Germline and junction disagree at one end, which may indicate a read error. This chain uses TRBV20-1 with TRBJ1-2, with TRBD1 as a possible D gene (6 bases). The germline gives CDR1 DFQATT, CDR2 SNEGSKA (reference sequence). This CDR3 is built from 8 residues. The CDR3 is CSASHRVF. DNA for the CDR3: TGCAGTGCTAGTCACAGGGTCTTC.

This chain joins TRBV24-1 and TRBJ2-3; 11 bases map to TRBD1. There are 16 residues in the CDR3. V lost 4 bases, J lost 3 bases, and 5 bases stayed unmatched. CDR1 is KGHDR and CDR2 is SFDVKD in the germline V gene. CDR3 loop: CATSDGTGGNTDTQYF. CDR3 sequence (DNA): TGTGCCACCAGTGACGGGACAGGGGGAAATACAGATACGCAGTATTTT.

To note about this clonotype: Germline is not matched at one junction end, which may reflect a read error. The rearrangement links TRBV7-2 to TRBJ1-2, with a weak D call TRBD1 (5 bases). The CDR3 spans 11 residues. In germline, CDR1 is SGHTA, CDR2 FQGNSA. CDR3 sequence: CASSFQGGYTF. For the CDR3, the DNA is TGTGCCAGCAGCTTCCAGGGCGGCTACACCTTT.

This clonotype qualifies as medium-sized. The rearrangement links TRBV19 to TRBJ1-6, with a weak D call TRBD1 (5 bases). The CDR3 totals 14 residues. V dropped 3 bases and J dropped 9 bases, with 12 bases sitting between them. Germline CDR1 reads LNHDA; CDR2 reads SQIVND (reference sequence). CDR3 sequence: CASSIGGLGSPLHF. The DNA for the CDR3 is TGTGCCAGTAGTATCGGGGGACTAGGTTCACCCCTCCACTTT.

The CDR3 DNA reads as TGTGCCATTGCCGATTCGAGACAGGGTTCCTACGAGCAGTACTTC. Protein product: CAIADSRQGSYEQYF. The chain combines TRBV6-2 or TRBV6-3 with TRBJ2-7; 7 nucleotides line up with TRBD1. CDR3 size: 15 residues. Per germline, CDR1 MNHEY and CDR2 SVGEGT. V was pared by 10 bases and J by 1 base, with 13 bases of the junction left unmatched.

This clonotype came up once. The chain is built from TRBV7-2 and TRBJ1-1; D remains unclear. Germline V CDR1 and CDR2: SGHTA, FQGNSA. The CDR3 consists of 15 residues. The V gene lost 5 bases and the J gene lost 0 bases, with 13 bases spanning the gap. CDR3 coding DNA: TGTGCCAGCAGCCCACGTTTCGGTTTGAACACTGAAGCTTTCTTT. Translation gives CASSPRFGLNTEAFF.

This clonotype was counted between two and nine times. The V call is TRBV9, the J call TRBJ2-7, with TRBD1 matching over 8 bases. The CDR3 is 14 residues long. Trimming at V came to 4 bases and at J to 7 bases, leaving 10 bases not matched to a gene. Germline CDR1 SGDLS, CDR2 YYNGEE. The DNA for the CDR3 is TGTGCCAGCAGCTTAGCCCCTTACAGGGGGGAGCAGTACTTC. Translated: CASSLAPYRGEQYF. The complete variable domain, with remaining parts taken from reference TRBV9 and TRBJ2-7, reads DSGVTQTPKHLITATGQRVTLRCSPRSGDLSVYWYQQSLDQGLQFLIQYYNGEERAKGNILERFSAQQFPDLHSELNLSSLELGDSALYFCASSLAPYRGEQYFGPGTRLTVT.

The chain couples TRBV7-2 to TRBJ1-5; TRBD1 agrees at 7 bases. The CDR3 extends over 13 amino acids. The junction had 9 bases not matched to a gene; V was cut back by 7 bases and J by 9 bases. Germline V CDR1 and CDR2: SGHTA, FQGNSA. Here the CDR3 DNA reads TGTGCCAGCACCAGGGGGGTTCAGAGGCCCCAGCATTTT. It yields the protein CASTRGVQRPQHF.